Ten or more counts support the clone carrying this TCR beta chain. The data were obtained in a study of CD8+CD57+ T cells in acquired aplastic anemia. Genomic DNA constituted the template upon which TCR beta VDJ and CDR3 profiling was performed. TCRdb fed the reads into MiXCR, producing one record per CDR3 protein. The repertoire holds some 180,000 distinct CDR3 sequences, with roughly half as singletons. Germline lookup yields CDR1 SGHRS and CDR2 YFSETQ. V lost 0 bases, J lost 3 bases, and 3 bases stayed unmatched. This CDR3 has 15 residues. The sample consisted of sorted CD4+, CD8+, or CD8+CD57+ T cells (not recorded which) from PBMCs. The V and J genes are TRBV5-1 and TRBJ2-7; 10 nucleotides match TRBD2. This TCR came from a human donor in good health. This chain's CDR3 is CASSLAGTSVYEQYF. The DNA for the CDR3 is TGCGCCAGCAGCTTGGCCGGGACTAGCGTCTACGAGCAGTACTTC.